This TCR beta chain was identified in a study of cytomegalovirus exposure and HLA in healthy donors. General study findings and limits: A list of approximately 150 TCR beta chains associated with cytomegalovirus was given.

The data were produced by immunoSEQ multiplex PCR, yet TCRdb's version contains in-frame clones alone and is incomplete. The sample shows over 200,000 clones, about 91% of them seen only once. Remarks on this clone: Its antigen remains unknown.

The sequence came from a young woman in good health and CMV-seronegative. The sample consisted of PBMCs.

The CDR3 loop reads CASSFRGTSTDTQYF. The CDR3, as DNA: TGTGCCAGCAGCTTCCGCGGTACCAGCACAGATACGCAGTATTTT. J is TRBJ2-3 and V is TRBV11-2; no reliable D call. V shed 3 bases and J shed 0 bases, with 10 bases lying between them. The germline V gene has CDR1 SGHAT and CDR2 FQNNGV. The CDR3 sequence is 15 residues long. The variable domain in full, completed from reference TRBV11-2 and TRBJ2-3, reads EAGVAQSPRYKIIEKRQSVAFWCNPISGHATLYWYQQILGQGPKLLIQFQNNGVVDDSQLPKDRFSAERLKGVDSTLKIQPAKLEDSAVYLCASSFRGTSTDTQYFGPGTRLTVL.